One and the same sample provided the 31 T cell receptor beta chains below, sequenced in a study of blood T cells in healthy people across ages. Next came a second PCR, run for about 7 to 11 cycles, which used a sample-barcoded 5' primer along with a J-beta primer mix. Using its own MiXCR run on the 5' RACE reads, TCRdb lists one record per CDR3 protein. The profile shows some 640,000 distinct CDR3 sequences, roughly 30% of them singletons. The sequenced sample was blood. Receptors originate from a woman older than 75 in good health.

This clonotype was seen at least ten times. CDR3 in DNA: TGTGCCAGCAGTTTCCGACAGGGGAATGACTATGGCTACACCTTC. Translating gives CASSFRQGNDYGYTF. The genes are TRBV28 and TRBJ1-2, with TRBD1 identical over 8 bases. The CDR3 has 15 residues. Germline loops: CDR1 MDHEN, CDR2 SYDVKM. J lost 3 bases, V lost 3 bases, and 6 bases had no gene match.

Comment on this clonotype: A single base separates this from a much larger clone, so it may be a read error. The CDR3 reads CASSILKVEFF. DNA of the CDR3: TGTGCCAGCAGTATACTAAAGGTCGAGTTCTTC. The chain recombines TRBV5-6 with TRBJ2-1; D not certain. CDR1 and CDR2 from the germline V gene are SGHDT and YYEEEE. CDR3 length equals 11 residues. V shed 5 bases and J shed 14 bases, with 14 bases lying between them. Together with reference TRBV5-6 and TRBJ2-1, the CDR3 gives the full variable domain: DAGVTQSPTHLIKTRGQQVTLRCSPKSGHDTVSWYQQALGQGPQFIFQYYEEEERQRGNFPDRFSGHQFPNYSSELNVNALLLGDSALYLCASSILKVEFFGPGTRLTVL.

This clonotype has a count of ten or more. This chain connects TRBV6-5 to TRBJ1-5; 7 nucleotides line up with TRBD1. The CDR3 is 14 amino acids. From germline, CDR1 is MNHEY and CDR2 SVGAGI. With V trimmed by 6 bases and J by 5 bases, 7 bases remained unmatched. CDR3 loop: CASRPGQVHQPQHF. DNA of the CDR3: TGTGCCAGCAGACCCGGACAGGTACATCAGCCCCAGCATTTT.

In this sample, this clonotype turned up a few times. This chain uses TRBV6-1 with TRBJ1-2, with 10 bases aligning to TRBD1. V dropped 6 bases and J dropped 0; count of bases not matched to a gene: 7. Germline CDR1 reads MNHNS; CDR2 reads SASEGT. The CDR3 loop spans 16 amino acids. CDR3 region: CASSAGTGVSNYGYTF. In DNA, the CDR3 is TGTGCCAGCAGCGCCGGGACAGGGGTCTCTAACTATGGCTACACCTTC.

V gene TRBV6-5 combines with J gene TRBJ1-2; maybe TRBD1 (5 bases). The CDR3 has 13 amino acids. V was trimmed by 4 bases and J by 8 bases, leaving 14 bases between them. Germline-derived CDR1 and CDR2 are MNHEY and SVGAGI. The DNA for the CDR3 is TGTGCCAGCAGTTTTCGACGGGGGGAGGGCTACACCTTC. This encodes CASSFRRGEGYTF.

At least ten counts were recorded for this clonotype. V is TRBV5-6 and J is TRBJ2-1; TRBD2 matches at 11 bases. Germline CDR1 is SGHDT and CDR2 is YYEEEE. The ends lost 3 bases at V and 4 bases at J; junction bases unmatched: 3. The CDR3 is 15 residues long. The CDR3 loop is CASSSTSGAYNEQFF. CDR3 nucleotides: TGTGCCAGCAGCTCGACTAGCGGGGCTTACAATGAGCAGTTCTTC.

At least ten counts were recorded for this clonotype. V gene TRBV9 combines with J gene TRBJ2-5; no firm D call. V lost 1 base, J lost 0 bases, and 10 bases lay in between. The CDR3 is made up of 15 amino acids. Germline V gene lookup returns CDR1 SGDLS and CDR2 YYNGEE. The DNA for the CDR3 is TGTGCCAGCAGCGTAAGCGTCCGGGACCAAGAGACCCAGTACTTC. It yields the protein CASSVSVRDQETQYF.

The chain uses TRBV6-6 and TRBJ2-1; 7 bases are shared with TRBD1. This CDR3 is built from 17 residues. Unmatched junction bases numbered 15, after V lost 6 bases and J lost 4 bases. The germline V gene has CDR1 MNHNY and CDR2 SVGAGI (reference sequence). CDR3: CASRPLQGTSNYNEQFF. For the CDR3, the DNA is TGTGCCAGCAGACCACTACAGGGGACCAGCAATTACAATGAGCAGTTCTTC.

This clonotype was recorded a few times. This chain links TRBV14 with TRBJ1-1; D unclear. The CDR3 covers 14 residues. V dropped 0 bases and J dropped 11 bases, with 16 bases sitting between them. Germline CDR1 reads SGHDN; CDR2 reads FVKESK. The CDR3 loop reads CASSQDRLMYSAFF. DNA of the CDR3: TGTGCCAGCAGCCAAGACCGGCTTATGTACTCGGCTTTCTTT.

The chain has TRBV5-1 and TRBJ2-2; 11 bases map to TRBD1. The CDR3 extends over 17 amino acids. V was clipped by 4 bases and J by 4 bases; unmatched bases: 9. Germline values: CDR1 SGHRS, CDR2 YFSETQ. CDR3 bases: TGCGCCAGCAGCCCACCCTTGGGACAGGGGGGCACCGGGGAGCTGTTTTTT. Protein: CASSPPLGQGGTGELFF. Full variable domain (remainder filled in from reference TRBV5-1 and TRBJ2-2): KAGVTQTPRYLIKTRGQQVTLSCSPISGHRSVSWYQQTPGQGLQFLFEYFSETQRNKGNFPGRFSGRQFSNSRSEMNVSTLELGDSALYLCASSPPLGQGGTGELFFGEGSRLTVL.

This clonotype was recorded at least ten times. The chain links TRBV18 to TRBJ1-1; D is unclear. The CDR3 has 12 amino acids. Trimming removed 8 bases at V and 1 base at J, with 8 bases between. Germline V gives CDR1 KGHSH, CDR2 LQKENI. CDR3 sequence reads: CASRSPNTEAFF. The CDR3, as DNA: TGTGCCAGCCGGTCACCGAACACTGAAGCTTTCTTT. The full variable domain, with the rest looked up from reference TRBV18 and TRBJ1-1, is NAGVMQNPRHLVRRRGQEARLRCSPMKGHSHVYWYRQLPEEGLKFMVYLQKENIIDESGMPKERFSAEFPKEGPSILRIQQVVRGDSAAYFCASRSPNTEAFFGQGTRLTVV.

This clonotype was seen many times. The chain links TRBV28 to TRBJ1-2; perhaps TRBD1 as D (5 bases). Germline assignment: CDR1 MDHEN and CDR2 SYDVKM. Trimming left V 8 bases short and J 3 bases short, with 13 bases between. The CDR3 runs to 13 residues. The CDR3 DNA reads as TGTGCCAGCGAAAGGGGTGGGGACTATGGCTACACCTTC. Amino acids: CASERGGDYGYTF.

Notes on this clonotype: A much more abundant neighbour one base away suggests this may be a read error. The V and J genes are TRBV6-6 and TRBJ2-1; a weak D match, TRBD2 (6 bases). CDR3 length equals 14 residues. V was clipped by 6 bases and J by 13 bases, with 22 bases between them. Germline assignment: CDR1 MNHNY and CDR2 SVGAGI (reference sequence). The CDR3 protein is CASSRRGGQETQFF. DNA for the CDR3: TGTGCCAGCAGCCGGAGGGGCGGTCAAGAGACCCAGTTCTTC.

At least ten counts were recorded for this clonotype. The chain couples TRBV20-1 to TRBJ2-7; 9 nucleotides match TRBD1. The CDR3 sequence is 13 residues long. Germline trimming cut 6 bases from V and 6 bases from J; bases unmatched to any gene: 9. The germline CDR1 and CDR2 sequences are DFQATT and SNEGSKA (reference sequence). This chain's CDR3 is CSAQQGAKVEQYF. CDR3 sequence (DNA): TGCAGTGCCCAACAGGGGGCCAAGGTCGAGCAGTACTTC.

This clonotype occurred many times. The J gene is TRBJ2-2, the V gene TRBV9, with 9 nucleotides matching TRBD1. With V trimmed by 3 bases and J by 4 bases, 10 bases remained unmatched. In germline, CDR1 is SGDLS, CDR2 YYNGEE. This CDR3 spans 17 amino acids. CDR3 DNA: TGTGCCAGCAGCGCACCAGCACAGGGGGCTGGCACCGGGGAGCTGTTTTTT. It specifies CASSAPAQGAGTGELFF. The whole variable domain, filled in from reference TRBV9 and TRBJ2-2, reads DSGVTQTPKHLITATGQRVTLRCSPRSGDLSVYWYQQSLDQGLQFLIQYYNGEERAKGNILERFSAQQFPDLHSELNLSSLELGDSALYFCASSAPAQGAGTGELFFGEGSRLTVL.

This clonotype came up many times. This chain uses TRBV29-1 with TRBJ1-5; 7 nucleotides line up with TRBD1. This CDR3 spans 14 amino acids. CDR1 is SQVTM, CDR2 ANQGSEA, per germline. V gave up 6 bases and J gave up 0 bases; unmatched junction bases: 5. The CDR3 bases are TGCAGCGTACCGGGACAGTCTAGCAATCAGCCCCAGCATTTT. Its protein product is CSVPGQSSNQPQHF. Supplemented by reference TRBV29-1 and TRBJ1-5, the full variable domain reads SAVISQKPSRDICQRGTSLTIQCQVDSQVTMMFWYRQQPGQSLTLIATANQGSEATYESGFVIDKFPISRPNLTFSTLTVSNMSPEDSSIYLCSVPGQSSNQPQHFGDGTRLSIL.

This clonotype was counted ten times or more. The rearrangement joins TRBV20-1 to TRBJ2-1, with no clear D. V was cut by 6 bases and J by 1 base, with 16 bases left in between. This CDR3 is 15 amino acids long. Germline V lookup: CDR1 DFQATT, CDR2 SNEGSKA (reference sequence). This CDR3 is CSATRPGASYNEQFF. CDR3 bases: TGCAGTGCGACCCGCCCCGGAGCGTCCTACAATGAGCAGTTCTTC.

Only one count was recorded for this clonotype. This may be a read error, as it is one base from a much larger clone. The J gene is TRBJ1-2, the V gene TRBV5-1; no clear D gene. The CDR3 totals 13 residues. Looked up from germline, CDR1 is SGHRS and CDR2 is YFSETQ. The CDR3 is CVSSLQNNYGYTF. Here the CDR3 DNA reads TGCGTCAGCAGCTTACAGAATAACTATGGCTACACCTTC.

The table lists this clonotype with many counts. The gene calls are TRBV7-8 and TRBJ2-1, with 9 bases that match TRBD1. The CDR3 consists of 17 residues. V was pared by 2 bases and J by 9 bases, with 14 bases of the junction left unmatched. CDR1 SGHVS and CDR2 FQNEAQ come from the germline V gene. CDR3 protein: CASSLLAGTGTTSEQFF. CDR3 coding DNA: TGTGCCAGCAGCTTACTAGCCGGGACAGGGACGACAAGTGAGCAGTTCTTC.

This clonotype was recorded many times. CDR3 DNA sequence: TGTGCCAGCAGCTTGAAACGTATCCAAGAGACCCAGTACTTC. Encoded protein: CASSLKRIQETQYF. V usage is TRBV5-6 and J usage is TRBJ2-5, with unresolved D. The germline gives CDR1 SGHDT, CDR2 YYEEEE. The CDR3 totals 14 residues. Trimming removed 1 base from V and 1 base from J, with 8 bases in between.

The chain carries TRBV5-1 and TRBJ2-5; D may match TRBD1 or TRBD2 (5 bases each). The CDR3 sequence is 14 residues long. Germline V lookup: CDR1 SGHRS, CDR2 YFSETQ. Trimming took off 3 bases at V and 0 bases at J, with 9 bases between the two ends. The CDR3 sequence is CASSSGTHQETQYF. The DNA for the CDR3 is TGCGCCAGCAGCTCCGGGACCCACCAAGAGACCCAGTACTTC.

Remarks on this clonotype: This may come from a read error, since a much larger clone is one base off. The chain is built from TRBV29-1 and TRBJ2-4, with D possibly called TRBD1 or TRBD2 (5 bases each). The J call is uncertain, as TRBJ2-7 better fits the DNA end. The CDR3 runs to 13 residues. Germline CDR1 is SQVTM and CDR2 is ANQGSEA. CDR3 bases: TGCAGCGCTGAAGATAGGGACGGGTACGAGCAGTACTTC. Its translation: CSAEDRDGYEQYF.

A word on this clonotype: This sequence may be a read error, since a much larger clone differs from it by one base. V usage is TRBV6-6 and J usage is TRBJ1-6, with unresolved D. The CDR3 contains 13 residues. Germline CDR1 is MNHNY and CDR2 is SVGAGI (reference sequence). The ends were cut back, 0 bases at V and 14 bases at J, with 11 bases in the middle. CDR3 amino acids: CASSYSKDQTLHF. CDR3 DNA: TGTGCCAGCAGTTACTCGAAAGACCAGACCCTCCACTTT.

The J gene is TRBJ2-2, the V gene TRBV3-1, with D maybe TRBD2 (5 bases). CDR1 LGHDT and CDR2 YNNKEL come from the germline V gene (reference sequence). V was clipped by 4 bases and J by 9 bases, with 15 bases between them. The CDR3 sequence is 14 residues long. The CDR3 DNA is TGTGCCAGCAGCCCCCCCGGGGATCGGAGGGAGCTGTTTTTT. Its protein is CASSPPGDRRELFF.

The chain couples TRBV30 to TRBJ1-2; D uncertain. CDR1 is GTSNPN, CDR2 SVGIG, per germline (reference sequence). V shed 0 bases and J shed 8 bases, with 13 bases lying between them. The CDR3 length is 13 residues. CDR3 sequence: CAWSVSGPGGYTF. The CDR3, as DNA: TGTGCCTGGAGTGTATCGGGTCCGGGGGGCTACACCTTC.

This clonotype was seen ten or more times. CDR3 loop: CAWSAGVSYEQYF. CDR3 nucleotides: TGTGCCTGGAGTGCGGGAGTCTCCTACGAGCAGTACTTC. The genes are TRBV30 and TRBJ2-7; D might be TRBD2 (6 bases). Germline-derived CDR1 and CDR2 are GTSNPN and SVGIG (reference sequence). The V and J ends lost 1 base and 0 bases respectively, with 7 bases between them. The CDR3 is 13 amino acids.

There are many counts of this clonotype. The chain is built from TRBV5-1 and TRBJ2-3; D possibly corresponds to TRBD2 (5 bases). This CDR3 comprises 15 residues. Germline loops: CDR1 SGHRS, CDR2 YFSETQ. The V gene lost 2 bases and the J gene lost 0 bases, with 10 bases spanning the gap. In nucleotides, the CDR3 is TGCGCCAGCAGCTTTGGACTGCTAAGCACAGATACGCAGTATTTT. As protein: CASSFGLLSTDTQYF.

Details on this clonotype: A much bigger clone sits one base away, suggesting this may be a read error. The chain recombines TRBV12-3 or TRBV12-4 with TRBJ1-2; D call uncertain. The CDR3 has 13 residues. Trimming pared 7 bases from V and 4 bases from J, leaving 13 bases between. The CDR3 DNA follows: TGTGCCAGCACCCGAGACACGCTCTATGGCTACACCTTC. Encoded protein: CASTRDTLYGYTF.

Points on this clonotype: This sequence may be a read error, since a much larger clone differs from it by one base. CDR3 nucleotide sequence: TGTGCCAGCTCAGGGGATTCGAGTCGGACCCAGTACTTC. The encoded protein is CASSGDSSRTQYF. This chain uses TRBV18 with TRBJ2-5; no definite D call. Trimming stripped 5 bases from V and 7 bases from J, with 14 bases between. From germline, CDR1 is KGHSH and CDR2 LQKENI. The CDR3 is 13 amino acids.

Regarding this clonotype: With a much larger clone just one base away, this may be a read error. The chain combines TRBV6-1 with TRBJ2-5; possible D gene TRBD2, 7 bases. The CDR3 is 14 amino acids. CDR1 is MNHNS and CDR2 is SASEGT in the germline V gene. V gave up 2 bases and J gave up 11 bases, with 18 bases separating them. The CDR3 region is CASSEPWGGNEQYF. CDR3 DNA: TGTGCCAGCAGTGAACCGTGGGGGGGCAATGAGCAGTACTTC.

This clonotype has a count of ten or more. J is TRBJ2-5 and V is TRBV11-1; tentative D call: TRBD2 (7 bases). The CDR3 has 15 amino acids. Looked up from germline, CDR1 is SGHAT and CDR2 is FQDESV (reference sequence). The V end lost 5 bases, the J end lost 3 bases, and 16 bases lay between the germline ends. CDR3 DNA sequence: TGTGCCAGCAGCGCCGTGGCGGGGGCAAAAGAGACCCAGTACTTC. Translating gives CASSAVAGAKETQYF.